The source of this T cell receptor beta chain is a study of blood T cell repertoires in COVID-19. Background on the study: COVID-19 samples from acute and convalescent phases originated in the United States, Italy and Spain. In each case, the material was cDNA or gDNA derived from T cells, B-cell-depleted T cells, or PBMCs.

This CDR3 comprises 14 residues. The V gene's germline CDR1 is MNHEY and CDR2 SMNVEV (reference sequence). V shed 3 bases and J shed 7 bases, with 12 bases lying between them. The repertoire was sequenced with immunoSEQ multiplex PCR; TCRdb's copy has only in-frame clones and lacks some. The sample records approximately 320,000 clones, approximately 85% being singletons. Sequenced input: peripheral blood. The chain joins TRBV27 to TRBJ2-2, with D possibly matching TRBD1 (6 bases). The source is a human donor in a cohort sampled during active COVID-19. The CDR3 reads CASSFLGADGELFF. Written as DNA, the CDR3 is TGTGCCAGCAGTTTTTTGGGGGCCGACGGGGAGCTGTTTTTT.